One sample yielded the 12 T cell receptor beta chains listed below, sequenced in a study of spatial heterogeneity in lung cancer. This sample's time point: sample taken at primary tumor resection. The input material, whole RNA from tumor, nontumor lung or frozen PBMC, was sequenced unsorted. TCRdb re-analysed the 5' RACE reads in MiXCR, keeping a single row per CDR3 protein. This table has under 15,000 distinct CDR3 sequences, 13% to 15% appearing once. This sample comprised PBMCs, obtained at surgery. Receptors were obtained from a female donor with early-stage non-small cell lung cancer.

This clonotype was seen a handful of times. This could be a read error, since a much larger clone is one nucleotide away. V usage is TRBV29-1 and J usage is TRBJ2-5; TRBD2 agrees at 12 bases. CDR3 length: 13 residues. V lost 7 bases, J lost 5 bases, and 5 bases stayed unmatched. The V gene's germline CDR1 is SQVTM and CDR2 ANQGSEA. The CDR3 region has the DNA TGCAGCGCTAGGACTAGCGGGGAGGAGACCCAGTACTTC. Its protein product is CSARTSGEETQYF.

In this sample, this clonotype turned up many times. The chain carries TRBV7-2 and TRBJ1-6, with a tentative D call TRBD1 (5 bases). Trimming shortened V by 4 bases and J by 7 bases, and 17 bases separated the two germline ends. Germline CDR1 reads SGHTA; CDR2 reads FQGNSA. The CDR3 has 16 amino acids. CDR3: CASSSSWARGNSPLHF. The CDR3 nucleotides are TGTGCCAGCAGCTCCTCGTGGGCGAGGGGAAATTCACCCCTCCACTTT.

This clonotype appeared a few times. The chain couples TRBV7-9 to TRBJ2-2; TRBD1 agrees at 8 bases. The CDR3 runs to 15 residues. The germline CDR1 and CDR2 sequences are SEHNR and FQNEAQ (reference sequence). The trim removed 0 bases at V and 7 bases at J, leaving 4 bases unmatched. CDR3 nucleotides: TGTGCCAGCAGCTTAGCACAGGGGGTCGGCGGGGAGCTGTTTTTT. It is translated as CASSLAQGVGGELFF.

This clonotype is judged medium-sized (0.01 to 0.1%). The chain is built from TRBV7-9 and TRBJ2-1; TRBD2 agrees at 12 bases. CDR1 and CDR2 (germline): SEHNR, FQNEAQ (reference sequence). This CDR3 is 14 amino acids long. V shed 10 bases and J 10 bases; nucleotides not matched to a gene: 11. CDR3 DNA sequence: TGTGCCACTTGGGGCGCTAGCGGGAGGGAGGAGCAGTTCTTC. Its protein is CATWGASGREEQFF.

The V call is TRBV7-9, the J call TRBJ2-1; D perhaps matches TRBD2 (5 bases). Germline lookup yields CDR1 SEHNR and CDR2 FQNEAQ (reference sequence). Trimming removed 4 bases at V and 12 bases at J, with 22 bases between. There are 15 residues in the CDR3. CDR3 loop: CASSSRDQRVGMQFF. As DNA, the CDR3 is TGTGCCAGCAGCTCCCGAGACCAACGGGTCGGGATGCAGTTCTTC.

This clonotype has only a few counts. The rearrangement joins TRBV18 to TRBJ2-5; 14 bases map to TRBD2. CDR1 is KGHSH, CDR2 LQKENI, per germline. The CDR3 consists of 16 residues. V lost 4 bases and J lost 4; bases outside the gene matches: 5. The CDR3 sequence is CASSRPGLAGGETQYF. In DNA form, the CDR3 reads TGTGCCAGCTCACGGCCCGGACTAGCGGGAGGAGAGACCCAGTACTTC.

By frequency in the sample, this clonotype is medium-sized (0.01 to 0.1%). This chain links TRBV11-2 with TRBJ2-7; 7 bases line up with TRBD1. CDR3 size: 13 residues. Germline values: CDR1 SGHAT, CDR2 FQNNGV. J was trimmed by 6 bases and V by 1 base; bases with no gene match: 3. This chain's CDR3 is CASSLVYRGEQYF. The CDR3 DNA reads TGTGCCAGCAGCTTAGTTTACAGGGGCGAGCAGTACTTC.

Comment on this clonotype: This may arise from a read error, as a much more abundant clone is one base away. The chain employs TRBV10-3 and TRBJ1-4; 7 bases agree with TRBD1. The CDR3 has 15 residues. CDR1 is ENHRY, CDR2 SYGVKD, per germline. V lost 4 bases to trimming and J lost 6 bases; unmatched junction nucleotides: 8. DNA of the CDR3: TGTGCCATCAGTGTTGAAGGGGGCAAGGATGAAAAACTGTTTTTT. Protein: CAISVEGGKDEKLFF.

By share, this clonotype counts as medium-sized. The chain couples TRBV29-1 to TRBJ2-3, with 9 bases lining up with TRBD2. Germline CDR1 reads SQVTM; CDR2 reads ANQGSEA. The CDR3 has 15 amino acids. V shed 5 bases and J 0 bases; nucleotides not matched to a gene: 6. This CDR3 is CSVMTSGISTDTQYF. Here the CDR3 DNA reads TGCAGCGTTATGACTAGCGGTATTAGCACAGATACGCAGTATTTT.

This clonotype qualifies as medium-sized (0.01 to 0.1%). CDR3 in DNA: TGTGCCAGCAGTGAGAGATCGGACGCTCTCTATGGCTACACCTTC. Residues: CASSERSDALYGYTF. V gene TRBV25-1 combines with J gene TRBJ1-2; D is undetermined. The CDR3 covers 15 residues. Trimming stripped 3 bases from V and 4 bases from J, with 15 bases between. In germline, CDR1 is MGHDK, CDR2 SYGVNS.

This clonotype counts as medium-sized (0.01 to 0.1%). The V call is TRBV28, the J call TRBJ2-1; D unresolved. With 4 bases removed from V and 8 bases from J, the gap between germline ends came to 6 bases. The germline CDR1 and CDR2 sequences are MDHEN and SYDVKM. The CDR3 consists of 11 residues. CDR3: CASSSEYEQFF. The CDR3 nucleotides read TGTGCCAGCAGTTCCGAATATGAGCAGTTCTTC.

This clonotype was counted a few times. The CDR3 protein is CSVVRTEGTYEQYF. As DNA, the CDR3 is TGCAGCGTTGTTCGGACAGAAGGGACCTACGAGCAGTACTTC. The genes are TRBV29-1 and TRBJ2-7; perhaps TRBD1 as D (6 bases). The length of the CDR3 is 14 residues. Germline V gives CDR1 SQVTM, CDR2 ANQGSEA. The V end was cut by 4 bases, the J end by 2 bases, with 15 bases between.